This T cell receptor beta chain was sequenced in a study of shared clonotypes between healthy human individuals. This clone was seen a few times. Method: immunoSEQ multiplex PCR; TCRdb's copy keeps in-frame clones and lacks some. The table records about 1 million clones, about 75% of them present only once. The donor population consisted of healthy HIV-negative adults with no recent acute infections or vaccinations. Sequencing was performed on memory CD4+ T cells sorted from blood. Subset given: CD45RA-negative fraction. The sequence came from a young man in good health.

The CDR3: CASSPLAGSAYEQYF. The CDR3 DNA follows: TGTGCCAGCTCACCGTTAGCGGGAAGTGCCTACGAGCAGTACTTC. V usage is TRBV18 and J usage is TRBJ2-7; 8 nucleotides line up with TRBD2. The CDR3 contains 15 residues. Germline loops: CDR1 KGHSH, CDR2 LQKENI. With 3 bases clipped from V and 2 bases from J, the junction kept 6 bases outside the gene matches.